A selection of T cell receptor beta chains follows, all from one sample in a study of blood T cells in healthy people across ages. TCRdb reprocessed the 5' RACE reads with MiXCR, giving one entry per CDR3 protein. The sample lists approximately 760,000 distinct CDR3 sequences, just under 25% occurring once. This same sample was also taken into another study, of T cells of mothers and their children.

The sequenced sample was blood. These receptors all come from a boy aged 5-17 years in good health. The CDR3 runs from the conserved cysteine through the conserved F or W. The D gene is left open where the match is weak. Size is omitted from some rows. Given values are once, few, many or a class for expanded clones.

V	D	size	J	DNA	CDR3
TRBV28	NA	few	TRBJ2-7	TGTGCCAGCAGCCTTCCCATGGCCGAGCAGTACTTC	CASSLPMAEQYF
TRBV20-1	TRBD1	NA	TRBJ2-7	TGCAGTGCCTCGGTGTGGGACAGCTCCTACGAGCAGTACTTC	CSASVWDSSYEQYF
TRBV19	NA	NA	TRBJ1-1	TGTGCCAGTAGTATTGGGTCAGTACCCACTGAAGCTTTCTTT	CASSIGSVPTEAFF
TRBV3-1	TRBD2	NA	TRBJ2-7	TGTGCCAGCAGCCAGTTAGCGGGAGTTACGGGCGAGCAGTACTTC	CASSQLAGVTGEQYF
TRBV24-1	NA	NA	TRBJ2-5	TGTGCCACCAGTGTAAATAGCCACCAAGAGACCCAGTACTTC	CATSVNSHQETQYF
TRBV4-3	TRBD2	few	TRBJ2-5	TGCGCCAGCAGCCAAGATCTTACCCTAGCGGGGGGGCAAGAGACCCAGTACTTC	CASSQDLTLAGGQETQYF
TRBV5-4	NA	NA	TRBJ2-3	TGTGCCAGCAGCTTGCTTAGCATGGGTACGCAGTATTTT	CASSLLSMGTQYF
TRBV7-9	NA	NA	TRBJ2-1	TGTGCCTGCGCCGGGAGAGGGTATTACAATGAGCAGTTCTTC	CACAGRGYYNEQFF
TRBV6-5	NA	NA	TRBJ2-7	TGTGCCAGCAGTTCTGGTGTTGAGGGCGAGCAGTACTTC	CASSSGVEGEQYF
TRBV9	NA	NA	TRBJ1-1	TGTGCCAGCAGGTTCCCTCGCTTT	CASRFPRF
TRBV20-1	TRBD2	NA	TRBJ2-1	TGCAGTGCTAGAGAACGCGGTGCGGGACTAGCGGGGTACAATGAGCAGTTCTTC	CSARERGAGLAGYNEQFF
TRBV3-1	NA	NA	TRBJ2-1	TGTGCCAGCAGCCAAGCACTGAGTGTGTACAATGAGCAGTTCTTC	CASSQALSVYNEQFF
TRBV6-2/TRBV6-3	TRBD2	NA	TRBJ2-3	TGTGCCAGCAGCGATGGACTAGCGGGGCCCCGGGTCACAGGTACGCAGTATTTT	CASSDGLAGPRVTGTQYF
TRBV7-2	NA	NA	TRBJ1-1	TGTGCCAGCAGCTTATTGGGTAGGGGCCACACTGAAGCTTTCTTT	CASSLLGRGHTEAFF
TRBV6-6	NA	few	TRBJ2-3	TGTGCCAGCAGTTACCCCGGGGGAGATACGCAGTATTTT	CASSYPGGDTQYF
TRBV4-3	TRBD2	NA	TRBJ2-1	TGCGCCAGCAGCCAAGATCCGGGGGGGCCAGGAAATGAGCAGTTCTTC	CASSQDPGGPGNEQFF
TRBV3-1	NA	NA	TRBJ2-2	TGTGCCAGCAGCCAAGATTTCAAGGGGAGCGTCGGGGAGCTGTTTTTT	CASSQDFKGSVGELFF
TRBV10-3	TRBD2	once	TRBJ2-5	TGTGCCATCAGTGTGGCGGGAGGAGGAGAGACCCAGTACTTC	CAISVAGGGETQYF
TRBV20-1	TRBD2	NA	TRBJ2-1	TGCAGTGCCAGTCCCCTCACTAGCGGGAGTTCCAATGAGCAGTTCTTC	CSASPLTSGSSNEQFF
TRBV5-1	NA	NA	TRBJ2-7	TGCGCCAGCGGTCCAGGCGGAGGCTACGAGCAGTACTTC	CASGPGGGYEQYF
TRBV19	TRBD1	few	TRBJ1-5	TGTGCCAGTATTCCGGGACAGGGGGGTCAGCCCCAGCATTTT	CASIPGQGGQPQHF
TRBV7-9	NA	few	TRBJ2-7	TGTGCCAGTAGCCCAAGAGGGGGACTGGGAGAGCAGTACTTC	CASSPRGGLGEQYF
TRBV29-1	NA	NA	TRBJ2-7	TGCAGCGTTGTGCCAGGGACACCGAGCTCCTACGAGCAGTACTTC	CSVVPGTPSSYEQYF
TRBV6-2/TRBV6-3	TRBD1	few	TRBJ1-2	TGTGCCAGCAGTAAACAGGGGGACTATGGCTACACCTTC	CASSKQGDYGYTF
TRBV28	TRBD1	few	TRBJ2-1	TGTGCCAGCAGTTTTGGCTTTTCAGGGGGCGAGCAGTTCTTC	CASSFGFSGGEQFF
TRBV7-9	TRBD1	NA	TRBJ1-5	TGTGCCAGCAGCTTAGGGGACAGCCGAAGTCAGCCCCAGCATTTT	CASSLGDSRSQPQHF
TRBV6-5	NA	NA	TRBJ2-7	TGTGCCAGCAGTTACCCGACAGGAGGCGGCTACGAGCAGTACTTC	CASSYPTGGGYEQYF
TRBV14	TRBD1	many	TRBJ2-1	TGTGCCAGCAGCCGAGTCCCGGGACAGGGGGACAATGAGCAGTTCTTC	CASSRVPGQGDNEQFF
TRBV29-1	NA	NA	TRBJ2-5	TGCAGCGTTGAAGGGAACAGCCAAGAGACCCAGTACTTC	CSVEGNSQETQYF
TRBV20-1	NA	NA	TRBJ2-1	TGCAGTGCTAGAGAGAGGGTGAATGAGCAGTTCTTC	CSARERVNEQFF
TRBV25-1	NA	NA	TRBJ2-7	TGTGCCAGCATGGGACCGGGGGATGTCTACGAGCAGTACTTC	CASMGPGDVYEQYF